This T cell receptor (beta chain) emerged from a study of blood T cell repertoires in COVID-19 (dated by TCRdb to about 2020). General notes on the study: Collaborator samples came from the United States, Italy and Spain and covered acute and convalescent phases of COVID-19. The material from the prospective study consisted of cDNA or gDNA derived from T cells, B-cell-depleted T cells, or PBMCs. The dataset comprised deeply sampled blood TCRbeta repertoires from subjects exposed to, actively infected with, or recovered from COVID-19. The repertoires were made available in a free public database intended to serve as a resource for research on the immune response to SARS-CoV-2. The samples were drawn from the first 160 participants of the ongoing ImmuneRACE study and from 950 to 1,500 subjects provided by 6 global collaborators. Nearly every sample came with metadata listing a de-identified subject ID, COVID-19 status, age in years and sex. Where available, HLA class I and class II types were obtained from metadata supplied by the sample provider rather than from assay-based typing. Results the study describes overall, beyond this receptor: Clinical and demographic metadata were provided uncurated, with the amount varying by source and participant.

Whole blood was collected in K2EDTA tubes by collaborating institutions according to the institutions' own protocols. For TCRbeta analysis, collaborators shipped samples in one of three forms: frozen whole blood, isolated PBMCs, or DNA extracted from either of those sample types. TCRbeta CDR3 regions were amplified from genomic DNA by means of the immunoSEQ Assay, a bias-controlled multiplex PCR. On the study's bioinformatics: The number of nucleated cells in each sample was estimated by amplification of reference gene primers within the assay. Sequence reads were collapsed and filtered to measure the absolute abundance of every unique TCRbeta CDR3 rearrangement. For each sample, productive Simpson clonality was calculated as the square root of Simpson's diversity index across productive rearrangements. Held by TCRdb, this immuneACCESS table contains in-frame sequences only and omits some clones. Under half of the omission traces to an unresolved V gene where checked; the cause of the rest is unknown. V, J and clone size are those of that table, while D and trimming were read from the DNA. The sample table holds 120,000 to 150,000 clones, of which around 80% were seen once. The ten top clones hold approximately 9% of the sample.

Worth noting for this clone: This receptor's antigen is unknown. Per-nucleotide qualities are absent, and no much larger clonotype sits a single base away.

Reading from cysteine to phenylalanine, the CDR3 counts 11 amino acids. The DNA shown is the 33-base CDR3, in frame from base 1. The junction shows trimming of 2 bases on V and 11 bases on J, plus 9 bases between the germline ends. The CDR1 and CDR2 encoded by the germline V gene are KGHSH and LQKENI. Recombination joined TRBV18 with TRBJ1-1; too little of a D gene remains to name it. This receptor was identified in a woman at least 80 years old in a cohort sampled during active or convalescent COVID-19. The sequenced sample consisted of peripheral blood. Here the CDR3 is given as CASSPGGLAFF. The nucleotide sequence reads TGTGCCAGCTCACCAGGAGGATTGGCTTTCTTT.